These 2 T cell receptor beta chains originate from one sample sequenced in a study of cytomegalovirus exposure and HLA in healthy donors. PCR primers comprised 60 Vbeta and 13 Jbeta primers. Clones were read by immunoSEQ multiplex PCR, and TCRdb kept only the in-frame ones, dropping some. Of roughly 100,000 clones detected, around 10% appear once; the ten largest clones hold just over 5%. What was sequenced was PBMCs. These receptors were taken from a man over 45 in good health and CMV-seropositive.

This clone has only a few counts. V and J are TRBV27 and TRBJ2-7, with 10 bases fitting TRBD1. Germline V gives CDR1 MNHEY, CDR2 SMNVEV (reference sequence). This CDR3 contains 14 residues. The ends lost 7 bases at V and 6 bases at J; junction bases unmatched: 9. CDR3 protein: CASTIRQGAFEQYF. In DNA form, the CDR3 reads TGTGCCAGCACCATCCGACAGGGGGCTTTCGAGCAGTACTTC.

This clone has just a few counts. The rearrangement links TRBV12-5 to TRBJ2-7; 7 nucleotides align to TRBD1. Per the germline V gene, CDR1 is LGHNT and CDR2 is FRNRAP. This CDR3 is 16 amino acids long. The junction had 12 bases not matched to a gene; V was cut back by 0 bases and J by 7 bases. The CDR3 spells CASGLVTTGEPREQYF. CDR3 DNA: TGTGCTAGTGGTTTGGTAACTACAGGGGAACCGCGGGAGCAGTACTTC.